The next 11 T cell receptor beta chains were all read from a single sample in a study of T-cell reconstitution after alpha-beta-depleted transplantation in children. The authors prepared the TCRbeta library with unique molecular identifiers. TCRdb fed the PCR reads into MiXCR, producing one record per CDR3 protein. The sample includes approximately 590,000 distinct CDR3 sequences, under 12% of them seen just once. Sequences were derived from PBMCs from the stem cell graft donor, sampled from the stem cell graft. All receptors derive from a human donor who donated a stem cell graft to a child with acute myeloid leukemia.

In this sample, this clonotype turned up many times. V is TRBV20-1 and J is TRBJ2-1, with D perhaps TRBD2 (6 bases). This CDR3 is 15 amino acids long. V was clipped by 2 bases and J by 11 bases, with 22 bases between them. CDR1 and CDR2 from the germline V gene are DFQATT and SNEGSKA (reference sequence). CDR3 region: CSARPPGVTREQQFF. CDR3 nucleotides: TGCAGTGCTAGACCCCCCGGGGTGACTAGAGAACAGCAGTTCTTC.

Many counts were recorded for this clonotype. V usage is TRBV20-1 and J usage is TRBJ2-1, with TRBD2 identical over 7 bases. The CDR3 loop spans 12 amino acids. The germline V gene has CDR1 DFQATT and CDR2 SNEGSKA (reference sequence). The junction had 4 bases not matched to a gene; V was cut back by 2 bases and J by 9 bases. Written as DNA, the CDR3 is TGCAGTGCTAGAAGGACTAGTTTTGAGCAGTTCTTC. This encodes CSARRTSFEQFF.

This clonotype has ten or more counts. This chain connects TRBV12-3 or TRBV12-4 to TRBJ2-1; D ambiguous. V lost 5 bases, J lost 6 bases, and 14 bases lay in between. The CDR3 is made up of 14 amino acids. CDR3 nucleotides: TGTGCCAGCAGTCCGATCAATACGCGCAATGAGCAGTTCTTC. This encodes CASSPINTRNEQFF.

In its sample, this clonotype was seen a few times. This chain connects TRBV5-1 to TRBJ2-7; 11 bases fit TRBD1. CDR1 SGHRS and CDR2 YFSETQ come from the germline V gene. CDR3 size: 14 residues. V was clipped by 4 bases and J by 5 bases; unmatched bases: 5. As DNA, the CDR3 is TGCGCCAGCAGCCCGGGACAGGGGGTCGACGAGCAGTACTTC. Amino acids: CASSPGQGVDEQYF.

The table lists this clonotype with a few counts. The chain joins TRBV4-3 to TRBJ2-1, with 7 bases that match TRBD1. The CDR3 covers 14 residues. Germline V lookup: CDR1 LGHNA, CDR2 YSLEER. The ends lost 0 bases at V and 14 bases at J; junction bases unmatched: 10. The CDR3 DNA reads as TGCGCCAGCAGCCAAGATCTCTCGCGCCAGGGGGAGTTCTTC. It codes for CASSQDLSRQGEFF.

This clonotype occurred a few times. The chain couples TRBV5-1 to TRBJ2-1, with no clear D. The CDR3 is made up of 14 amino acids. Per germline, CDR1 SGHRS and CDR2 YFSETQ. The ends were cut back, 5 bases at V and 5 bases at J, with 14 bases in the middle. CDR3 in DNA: TGCGCCAGCAGTTCGATCGTCCGGCACAATGAGCAGTTCTTC. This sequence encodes CASSSIVRHNEQFF.

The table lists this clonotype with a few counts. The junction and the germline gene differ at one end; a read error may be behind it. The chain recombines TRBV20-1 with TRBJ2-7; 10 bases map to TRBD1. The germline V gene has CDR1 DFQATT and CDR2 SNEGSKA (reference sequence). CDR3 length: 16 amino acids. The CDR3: CCACCPRDRGAYEQYF. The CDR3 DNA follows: TGCTGTGCTTGCTGCCCAAGGGACAGGGGTGCCTACGAGCAGTACTTC.

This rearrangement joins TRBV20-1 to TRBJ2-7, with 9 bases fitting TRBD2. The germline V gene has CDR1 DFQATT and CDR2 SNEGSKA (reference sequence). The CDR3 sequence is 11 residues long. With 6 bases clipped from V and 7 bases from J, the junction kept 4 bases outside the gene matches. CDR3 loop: CSASTSGEQYF. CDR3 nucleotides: TGCAGTGCCTCGACTAGCGGTGAGCAGTACTTC.

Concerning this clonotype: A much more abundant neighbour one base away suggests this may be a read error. DNA of the CDR3: TGTGCCGGCAGTGACTCGGCCGTGTCTGAGCAGTTCTTC. It codes for CAGSDSAVSEQFF. This chain connects TRBV6-4 to TRBJ2-1; D is unresolved. The V gene's germline CDR1 is MRHNA and CDR2 SNTAGT. The CDR3 runs 13 residues.

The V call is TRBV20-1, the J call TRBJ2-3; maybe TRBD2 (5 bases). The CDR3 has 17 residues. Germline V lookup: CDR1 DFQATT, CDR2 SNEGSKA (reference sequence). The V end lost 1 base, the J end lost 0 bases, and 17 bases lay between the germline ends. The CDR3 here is CSARASLGSNSTDTQYF. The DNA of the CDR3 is TGCAGTGCTAGAGCTAGCTTGGGATCCAATAGCACAGATACGCAGTATTTT.

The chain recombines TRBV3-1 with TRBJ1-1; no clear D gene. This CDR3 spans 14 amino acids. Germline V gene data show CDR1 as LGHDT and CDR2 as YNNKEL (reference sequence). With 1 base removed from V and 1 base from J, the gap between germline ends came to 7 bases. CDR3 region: CASSQVAGNTEAFF. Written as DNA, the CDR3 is TGTGCCAGCAGCCAAGTTGCCGGGAACACTGAAGCTTTCTTT.